Each of the 30 T cell receptor beta chains below was sequenced from the same sample in a study of T cell responses to AZD1222 COVID-19 vaccine. TCRdb keeps only in-frame clones here, not all; method: immunoSEQ multiplex PCR. The sample carries some 30,000 clones, about nine tenths recorded once. The sample consisted of peripheral blood, taken 28 days after the second AZD1222 dose. Receptors were obtained from an adult who received the AZD1222 COVID-19 vaccine.

This rearrangement joins TRBV6-1 to TRBJ2-1, with D perhaps matching TRBD1 (6 bases). Germline CDR1 MNHNS, CDR2 SASEGT. The CDR3 length is 16 residues. Trimming took off 2 bases at V and 4 bases at J, with 15 bases between the two ends. The CDR3 is CASSEFAGADYNEQFF. The CDR3 DNA reads as TGTGCCAGCAGTGAATTCGCAGGGGCGGATTACAATGAGCAGTTCTTC.

The V call is TRBV27, the J call TRBJ2-1; no firm D call. Trimming left V 4 bases short and J 1 base short, with 11 bases between. This CDR3 spans 15 amino acids. Germline lookup yields CDR1 MNHEY and CDR2 SMNVEV (reference sequence). The CDR3 DNA sequence: TGTGCCAGCAGTTCGACCCTTGGGTCCTACAATGAGCAGTTCTTC. Encoded protein: CASSSTLGSYNEQFF.

The V call is TRBV6-5, the J call TRBJ1-2; TRBD1 matches at 9 bases. Germline-derived CDR1 and CDR2 are MNHEY and SVGAGI. J lost 5 bases, V lost 2 bases, and 6 bases had no gene match. This CDR3 contains 15 residues. CDR3 sequence: CASSYPGQGWYGYTF. CDR3 in DNA: TGTGCCAGCAGTTACCCGGGACAGGGATGGTATGGCTACACCTTC.

The chain combines TRBV11-2 with TRBJ2-7; D is uncertain. The V end lost 5 bases, the J end lost 2 bases, and 7 bases lay between the germline ends. The CDR3 extends over 12 amino acids. Germline V gene data show CDR1 as SGHAT and CDR2 as FQNNGV. The CDR3 reads CASSPVTYEQYF. For the CDR3, the DNA is TGTGCCAGCAGCCCAGTGACCTACGAGCAGTACTTC.

V gene TRBV6-5 combines with J gene TRBJ1-1; D uncertain. Trimming shortened V by 6 bases and J by 4 bases, and 9 bases separated the two germline ends. The CDR3 sequence is 12 residues long. Germline CDR1 reads MNHEY; CDR2 reads SVGAGI. CDR3 protein: CASREQFTEAFF. The CDR3, as DNA: TGTGCCAGCAGGGAGCAGTTCACTGAAGCTTTCTTT.

The chain employs TRBV28 and TRBJ1-5, with D tentatively TRBD1 (5 bases). The length of the CDR3 is 12 residues. The ends were cut back, 8 bases at V and 9 bases at J, with 14 bases in the middle. Germline V gives CDR1 MDHEN, CDR2 SYDVKM. The CDR3 reads CASGVGARPQHF. The CDR3, as DNA: TGTGCCAGCGGCGTCGGGGCGAGGCCCCAGCATTTT. Full variable domain (missing parts from reference TRBV28 and TRBJ1-5): DVKVTQSSRYLVKRTGEKVFLECVQDMDHENMFWYRQDPGLGLRLIYFSYDVKMKEKGDIPEGYSVSREKKERFSLILESASTNQTSMYLCASGVGARPQHFGDGTRLSIL.

This clone has more than one count but fewer than ten. This specimen includes other DNA sequences encoding the same CDR3. The chain couples TRBV5-4 to TRBJ1-2, with TRBD1 matching 7 bases. V trimming: 4 bases; J trimming: 5 bases; junction bases outside the gene matches: 8. The CDR3 extends over 14 amino acids. CDR1 SGHNT and CDR2 YYREEE come from the germline V gene (reference sequence). The CDR3 DNA sequence: TGTGCCAGCAGCCTCGGCGACAGGGAGTATGGCTACACCTTC. Protein sequence: CASSLGDREYGYTF.

This clone has more than one count but fewer than ten. V and J are TRBV5-1 and TRBJ2-1; 7 bases map to TRBD2. The CDR3 is 16 residues long. V lost 0 bases to trimming and J lost 3 bases; unmatched junction nucleotides: 6. Germline CDR1 reads SGHRS; CDR2 reads YFSETQ. The CDR3 nucleotides read TGCGCCAGCAGCTTGGTTATCCTAGCGGACTACAATGAGCAGTTCTTC. As protein: CASSLVILADYNEQFF.

The V and J genes are TRBV9 and TRBJ2-7; 7 bases line up with TRBD1. The V gene end was trimmed by 2 bases and the J gene end by 3 bases; junction bases not matched to a gene: 14. The CDR3 extends over 17 amino acids. CDR1 and CDR2 (germline): SGDLS, YYNGEE. This CDR3 is CASSVHRATGLGYEQYF. The CDR3 nucleotides read TGTGCCAGCAGCGTCCACCGAGCGACAGGGCTGGGCTACGAGCAGTACTTC.

For the CDR3, the DNA is TGCGCCAGCAGTGGACAGGCAACCGGGGAGCTGTTTTTT. Amino acid sequence: CASSGQATGELFF. The chain recombines TRBV10-2 with TRBJ2-2, with a tentative D call TRBD1 (6 bases). V was shortened by 4 bases and J by 5 bases, with 8 bases between the two germline ends. Per germline, CDR1 WSHSY and CDR2 SAAADI. The CDR3 has 13 amino acids.

The genes are TRBV21-1 and TRBJ2-2; the tabulated D call, TRBD1, remains unverified against the DNA. TRBV21-1 is listed as a pseudogene. There are 19 residues in the CDR3. The CDR3 here is CASSKVTDTLFANTGELFF. CDR3 nucleotides: TGTGCCAGCAGCAAAGTAACGGACACCTTGTTCGCGAACACCGGGGAGCTGTTTTTT.

J is TRBJ2-3 and V is TRBV19, with D perhaps TRBD1 or TRBD2 (6 bases each). Germline CDR1 is LNHDA and CDR2 is SQIVND (reference sequence). The CDR3 is made up of 15 amino acids. V was clipped by 3 bases and J by 5 bases, with 15 bases between them. The CDR3 DNA sequence: TGTGCCAGTAGTATGGGACTCAGGGGTTTAGATACGCAGTATTTT. Protein sequence: CASSMGLRGLDTQYF.

The chain joins TRBV6-5 to TRBJ1-2; possible D gene TRBD1, 6 bases. The germline V gene has CDR1 MNHEY and CDR2 SVGAGI. This CDR3 has 11 amino acids. V lost 6 bases, J lost 10 bases, and 12 bases lay in between. In nucleotides, the CDR3 is TGTGCCAGCAGAGGGCGGACAGACTACACCTTC. Its protein product is CASRGRTDYTF.

This sequence joins TRBV5-6 and TRBJ1-3; 10 nucleotides align to TRBD1. The V gene's germline CDR1 is SGHDT and CDR2 YYEEEE. CDR3 size: 16 residues. V shed 4 bases, J shed 3 bases, and the junction held 7 bases outside the gene matches. DNA of the CDR3: TGTGCCAGCAGCCTATGGACAGGGGGTTTTGGAAACACCATATATTTT. It is translated as CASSLWTGGFGNTIYF.

The gene calls are TRBV10-3 and TRBJ1-1, with D uncertain. Trimming took off 6 bases at V and 8 bases at J, with 13 bases between the two ends. The CDR3 length is 12 residues. Germline V gene data show CDR1 as ENHRY and CDR2 as SYGVKD. CDR3 nucleotides: TGTGCCATCAGCACACGGACTTTCGAAGCTTTCTTT. Translation: CAISTRTFEAFF.

The J gene is TRBJ2-7, the V gene TRBV3-1 (or the pseudogene TRBV3-2), with TRBD2 as a possible D gene (6 bases). In germline, CDR1 is LGHDT, CDR2 YNNKEL (reference sequence). The CDR3 has 13 amino acids. V shed 7 bases and J shed 0 bases, with 10 bases lying between them. CDR3 sequence reads: CASNRGSSYEQYF. CDR3 in DNA: TGTGCCAGCAACCGGGGGAGCTCCTACGAGCAGTACTTC.

This clone was picked up one time. V and J are TRBV2 and TRBJ2-1; D gene unclear. CDR1 is SNHLY and CDR2 is FYNNEI in the germline V gene. The V gene lost 3 bases and the J gene lost 4 bases, with 7 bases spanning the gap. The CDR3 has 13 residues. The CDR3 sequence: CASSDYVYNEQFF. The CDR3 DNA reads TGTGCCAGCAGTGACTACGTTTACAATGAGCAGTTCTTC.

This sequence joins TRBV5-1 and TRBJ1-2; D gene uncertain. CDR3 size: 15 residues. The ends were cut back, 0 bases at V and 4 bases at J, with 13 bases in the middle. Germline CDR1 SGHRS, CDR2 YFSETQ. The CDR3 spells CASSLGPEALYGYTF. CDR3 nucleotides: TGCGCCAGCAGCTTGGGTCCGGAGGCCCTCTATGGCTACACCTTC.

The V and J genes are TRBV7-2 and TRBJ2-2, with D unclear. The CDR3 contains 15 residues. The germline V gene encodes CDR1 SGHTA and CDR2 FQGNSA. The germline V and J ends were trimmed by 1 base and 2 bases, with 8 bases remaining between them. CDR3 sequence (DNA): TGTGCCAGCAGCTTAGTCCTATACAACACCGGGGAGCTGTTTTTT. This sequence encodes CASSLVLYNTGELFF.

The V call is TRBV29-1, the J call TRBJ2-7; D might be TRBD2 (5 bases). The germline V gene has CDR1 SQVTM and CDR2 ANQGSEA. V was shortened by 4 bases and J by 2 bases, with 12 bases between the two germline ends. This CDR3 contains 13 residues. CDR3 region: CSVAPSGTYEQYF. The CDR3 DNA follows: TGCAGCGTTGCTCCCTCCGGGACCTACGAGCAGTACTTC.

This sequence joins TRBV2 and TRBJ2-3; 7 bases match TRBD2. With 8 bases clipped from V and 2 bases from J, the junction kept 7 bases outside the gene matches. Germline loops: CDR1 SNHLY, CDR2 FYNNEI. This CDR3 is built from 14 residues. The CDR3, as DNA: TGTGCCAGCCATTCTAGCGGCTTCACAGATACGCAGTATTTT. Amino acids: CASHSSGFTDTQYF.

The rearrangement joins TRBV15 to TRBJ2-1; the D gene is possibly TRBD1 (6 bases). CDR3 length: 16 residues. Trimming took 3 bases from V and 2 from J, leaving 14 bases between them. The germline CDR1 and CDR2 sequences are LNHNV and YYDKDF (reference sequence). This CDR3 reads CATSRRGQDTYNEQFF. In DNA form, the CDR3 reads TGTGCCACCAGCAGGAGGGGACAAGATACCTACAATGAGCAGTTCTTC.

The chain uses TRBV7-9 and TRBJ1-5; no definite D call. The V end was cut by 1 base, the J end by 6 bases, with 10 bases between. This CDR3 comprises 14 residues. CDR1 is SEHNR, CDR2 FQNEAQ, per germline (reference sequence). The CDR3 protein is CASSLDSGGQPQHF. In nucleotides, the CDR3 is TGTGCCAGCAGCTTAGACTCGGGCGGTCAGCCCCAGCATTTT.

V usage is TRBV27 and J usage is TRBJ1-5; no clear D gene. This CDR3 comprises 13 residues. Germline-derived CDR1 and CDR2 are MNHEY and SMNVEV (reference sequence). The V gene lost 6 bases and the J gene lost 0 bases, with 6 bases spanning the gap. The DNA of the CDR3 is TGTGCCAGCAGAAAGAATAGCAATCAGCCCCAGCATTTT. The encoded protein is CASRKNSNQPQHF.

V usage is TRBV5-1 and J usage is TRBJ2-2, with D possibly TRBD1 on 5 matching bases. The CDR3 is 17 residues long. Germline CDR1 reads SGHRS; CDR2 reads YFSETQ. Deletions cut 0 bases from V and 0 bases from J, with 12 bases between. DNA of the CDR3: TGCGCCAGCAGCTTGGATTTGCGGACATCGAACACCGGGGAGCTGTTTTTT. Amino acid sequence: CASSLDLRTSNTGELFF. The complete variable domain, with remaining parts taken from reference TRBV5-1 and TRBJ2-2, reads KAGVTQTPRYLIKTRGQQVTLSCSPISGHRSVSWYQQTPGQGLQFLFEYFSETQRNKGNFPGRFSGRQFSNSRSEMNVSTLELGDSALYLCASSLDLRTSNTGELFFGEGSRLTVL.

The rearrangement joins TRBV2 to TRBJ1-5; 8 bases are shared with TRBD1. Germline CDR1 is SNHLY and CDR2 is FYNNEI. The V gene end was trimmed by 6 bases and the J gene end by 3 bases; junction bases not matched to a gene: 7. CDR3 length: 15 residues. CDR3 residues: CASRPRTGFNQPQHF. The DNA for the CDR3 is TGTGCCAGCAGGCCCAGGACAGGGTTCAATCAGCCCCAGCATTTT. The variable domain in full, with the rest retrieved from reference TRBV2 and TRBJ1-5, is EPEVTQTPSHQVTQMGQEVILRCVPISNHLYFYWYRQILGQKVEFLVSFYNNEISEKSEIFDDQFSVERPDGSNFTLKIRSTKLEDSAMYFCASRPRTGFNQPQHFGDGTRLSIL.

The chain joins TRBV19 to TRBJ1-2; a weak D match, TRBD1 (6 bases). From germline, CDR1 is LNHDA and CDR2 SQIVND (reference sequence). CDR3 size: 13 residues. V was shortened by 5 bases and J by 3 bases, with 10 bases between the two germline ends. CDR3 DNA sequence: TGTGCCAGTAGTCAGGGGCATGACTATGGCTACACCTTC. Its protein product is CASSQGHDYGYTF.

The chain uses TRBV18 and TRBJ2-7; D remains ambiguous. V was shortened by 6 bases and J by 3 bases, with 9 bases between the two germline ends. The CDR3 is made up of 12 amino acids. CDR1 and CDR2 from the germline V gene are KGHSH and LQKENI. Here the CDR3 DNA reads TGTGCCAGCTCTAACAACAGCTACGAGCAGTACTTC. Translating it yields CASSNNSYEQYF. Looking up the rest from reference TRBV18 and TRBJ2-7 gives the full variable domain: NAGVMQNPRHLVRRRGQEARLRCSPMKGHSHVYWYRQLPEEGLKFMVYLQKENIIDESGMPKERFSAEFPKEGPSILRIQQVVRGDSAAYFCASSNNSYEQYFGPGTRLTVT.

J is TRBJ1-5 and V is TRBV30; 7 bases are a match to TRBD1. From germline, CDR1 is GTSNPN and CDR2 SVGIG (reference sequence). V lost 2 bases and J lost 3; bases outside the gene matches: 4. The CDR3 has 14 residues. CDR3 protein: CAWSPGGNNQPQHF. The CDR3 DNA is TGTGCCTGGAGTCCAGGGGGGAACAATCAGCCCCAGCATTTT.

In nucleotides, the CDR3 is TGCAGCGTCTCACGCCGGGGGAGCTGGCAAGAGACCCAGTACTTC. Its translation: CSVSRRGSWQETQYF. V and J are TRBV29-1 and TRBJ2-5; D perhaps matches TRBD2 (6 bases). The V end lost 6 bases, the J end lost 2 bases, and 19 bases lay between the germline ends. This CDR3 spans 15 amino acids. CDR1 is SQVTM, CDR2 ANQGSEA, per germline.